One TCR beta chain is described in this entry. The CDR3 runs to 12 residues. The V segment lost 11 bases and the J segment 7 bases; nucleotides outside the gene matches: 9. Looked up from germline, CDR1 is LNHNV and CDR2 is YYDKDF (reference sequence). The data were obtained in a study of T cells in Graves' hyperthyroidism and ophthalmopathy. Amplified regions were TCR beta CDR3 sequences from RNA transcripts. First-round RT-PCR targeting the TCR CDR3 was performed with the HTBI primer set. TCRdb redid the calling of the multiplex PCR reads with MiXCR, one entry per CDR3 protein. The repertoire holds almost 600,000 distinct CDR3 sequences, under 60% seen once, with about 8.3% in the top ten. Hyperthyroidism, newly diagnosed and lasting under 2 months, affected patients aged 18 to 65.

The receptor was isolated from a woman between 18 and 29 years old with Graves' hyperthyroidism. The chain has TRBV15 and TRBJ2-7; 9 bases line up with TRBD1. Sequencing was done on a sample of peripheral blood or thyroid tissue (not recorded which). CDR3 DNA sequence: TGTGCCTCCGGACAGGGGTACAATGAGCAGTACTTC. Protein: CASGQGYNEQYF.